These T cell receptor beta chains were read from a single sample in a study of blood T cells in healthy people across ages. One entry per CDR3 protein results from TCRdb running MiXCR on the 5' RACE reads. The table has 1.8 million or so distinct CDR3 sequences, 30% to 40% seen once. The sample consisted of blood. Receptor source: a human donor in good health. Each CDR3 is given with its conserved first and last residue. A D gene is named only where the DNA matches it firmly. The size of a clone is reported for some rows only, either as once, few or many, or as a class for expanded clones.

V: TRBV5-1
J: TRBJ1-1
length: 14
D: -
size: -
DNA: TGCGCCAGCAGCTTCGACGCGGGAGACACTGAAGCTTTCTTT
CDR3: CASSFDAGDTEAFF

V: TRBV11-2
J: TRBJ2-5
length: 16
D: -
size: few
DNA: TGTGCCAGCAGCTTAAGGCCAGCATTTTTTCAAGAGACCCAGTACTTC
CDR3: CASSLRPAFFQETQYF

V: TRBV3-1
J: TRBJ2-1
length: 15
D: TRBD2
size: -
DNA: TGTGCCAGCAGCCTCGGGACTAGGCCCTACAATGAGCAGTTCTTC
CDR3: CASSLGTRPYNEQFF

V: TRBV20-1
J: TRBJ2-7
length: 11
D: -
size: -
DNA: TGCAGTGCTCCTTCGTATGGCGAGCAGTACTTC
CDR3: CSAPSYGEQYF

V: TRBV20-1
J: TRBJ1-1
length: 12
D: -
size: -
DNA: TGCAGTGCTAGTAACAGGAACACTGAAGCTTTCTTT
CDR3: CSASNRNTEAFF

V: TRBV5-6
J: TRBJ2-7
length: 15
D: TRBD2
size: -
DNA: TGTGCCAGCCTAAGAGGACTAGCGGGGTTCGAGGAGCAGTACTTC
CDR3: CASLRGLAGFEEQYF

V: TRBV18
J: TRBJ2-7
length: 15
D: -
size: -
DNA: TGTGCCAGCTCACCAGCTGGCCCCGGGGCCTACGAGCAGTACTTC
CDR3: CASSPAGPGAYEQYF

V: TRBV7-9
J: TRBJ1-5
length: 13
D: -
size: -
DNA: TGTGCCAGCAGCTTAAGGGACTATCAGCCCCAGCATTTT
CDR3: CASSLRDYQPQHF

V: TRBV20-1
J: TRBJ2-5
length: 17
D: TRBD2
size: -
DNA: TGCAGTGCTCAAGGACTAGCGGGGGGGAGAATTCAAGAGACCCAGTACTTC
CDR3: CSAQGLAGGRIQETQYF

V: TRBV6-5
J: TRBJ1-1
length: 13
D: -
size: -
DNA: TGTGCCAGCAGTTACGTCAATGGTCAAGAAGCTTTCTTT
CDR3: CASSYVNGQEAFF

V: TRBV29-1
J: TRBJ1-4
length: 11
D: -
size: few
DNA: TGCAGCGTCAGGATTAATGAAAAACTGTTTTTT
CDR3: CSVRINEKLFF

V: TRBV3-1
J: TRBJ2-5
length: 15
D: -
size: few
DNA: TGTGCCAGCAGCCATGCGACAGGTGACCAAGAGACCCAGTACTTC
CDR3: CASSHATGDQETQYF

V: TRBV7-8
J: TRBJ2-4
length: 13
D: TRBD2
size: few
DNA: TGTGCCAGCAGCTCCCCGGGACTAGCGGTTCAGTACTTC
CDR3: CASSSPGLAVQYF

V: TRBV2
J: TRBJ2-5
length: 16
D: TRBD2
size: -
DNA: TGTGCCGGCACCTCTTCGGACGGGGGGTTCCAAGAGACCCAGTACTTC
CDR3: CAGTSSDGGFQETQYF